This record looks at one T cell receptor (beta chain) sequence and its context. This table comes from immunoSEQ multiplex PCR, and its TCRdb copy is limited to in-frame clones, with some not included. The sample shows roughly 150,000 clones, about 80% of them seen only once. The germline V gene has CDR1 MRHNA and CDR2 SNTAGT. The CDR3 runs to 17 residues. V shed 4 bases and J 3 bases; nucleotides not matched to a gene: 7. This entry comes from a study of blood T cell repertoires in COVID-19. Study context: T cells, B-cell-depleted T cells, or PBMCs provided the cDNA or gDNA that served as material.

V usage is TRBV6-4 and J usage is TRBJ2-2, with TRBD2 identical over 11 bases. Material: PBMCs or T cells enriched from blood (not recorded which). The TCR was taken from a woman aged 55-69 years who had recovered from COVID-19. In nucleotides, the CDR3 is TGTGCCAGCAGTGTTACTAGCGGGGGAACTTACACCGGGGAGCTGTTTTTT. Its protein product is CASSVTSGGTYTGELFF.